This T cell receptor (beta chain) was sequenced during a study of T cell responses to AZD1222 COVID-19 vaccine. About the study: Second doses at about 4 or about 12 weeks were pooled.

Only in-frame clones appear in the TCRdb table, and some are missing; sequencing was by immunoSEQ multiplex PCR. Of 20,000 to 25,000 clones in the sample, 82% are singletons; the top ten hold about 43%. Germline loops: CDR1 MNHNS, CDR2 SASEGT. The CDR3 totals 15 residues. V was clipped by 3 bases and J by 8 bases, with 17 bases between them. This sequence originates from an adult in good health. The rearrangement links TRBV6-1 to TRBJ2-1, with D possibly matching TRBD2 (6 bases). Specimen: peripheral blood, collected on day 0 of AZD1222 vaccination. The CDR3 DNA reads TGTGCCAGCAGTGATGGAGGGGCAGGTAGGGATGAGCAGTTCTTC. Translation: CASSDGGAGRDEQFF.